The rows below give T cell receptor beta chains drawn from one sample of a study of post-analysis software for immune sequencing data. Via MiXCR, TCRdb re-called the PCR reads, giving one row per CDR3 protein. This table has approximately 150,000 distinct CDR3 sequences, roughly 31% appearing once. The sequenced sample consisted of blood. Every receptor here comes from a girl aged 10 to 17 with multiple sclerosis. Both conserved end residues are part of each CDR3. D genes are given only for firm matches. Part of the rows lack a size; the others show once, few, many or a class for expanded clones.

clone_size: .
v_call: TRBV5-8
j_call: TRBJ2-1
d_call: .
cdr3_length: 14
cdr3_aa: CASSLYYFNNEQFF
cdr3_nt: TGTGCCAGCAGCTTGTACTATTTTAACAATGAGCAGTTCTTC

clone_size: few
v_call: TRBV7-2
j_call: TRBJ2-5
d_call: TRBD2
cdr3_length: 17
cdr3_aa: CASMGTSGPHPQETQYF
cdr3_nt: TGTGCCAGCATGGGGACTAGCGGGCCCCACCCCCAAGAGACCCAGTACTTC

clone_size: many
v_call: TRBV6-1
j_call: TRBJ2-1
d_call: TRBD2
cdr3_length: 17
cdr3_aa: CASIPTSGRPDYNEQFF
cdr3_nt: TGTGCCAGCATCCCGACTAGCGGGAGGCCCGACTACAATGAGCAGTTCTTC

clone_size: .
v_call: TRBV4-1
j_call: TRBJ2-1
d_call: .
cdr3_length: 13
cdr3_aa: CASSRLKGNEQFF
cdr3_nt: TGCGCCAGCAGCCGCCTGAAGGGCAATGAGCAGTTCTTC

clone_size: .
v_call: TRBV4-3
j_call: TRBJ2-5
d_call: .
cdr3_length: 16
cdr3_aa: CASSQARGGALETQYF
cdr3_nt: TGCGCCAGCAGCCAAGCTAGGGGGGGGGCGTTAGAGACCCAGTACTTC

clone_size: many
v_call: TRBV6-5
j_call: TRBJ2-7
d_call: .
cdr3_length: 13
cdr3_aa: CASSSGRSYEQYF
cdr3_nt: TGTGCCAGCAGTTCGGGCCGATCCTACGAGCAGTACTTC

clone_size: many
v_call: TRBV15
j_call: TRBJ2-1
d_call: TRBD2
cdr3_length: 16
cdr3_aa: CATSRGTSLTYNEQFF
cdr3_nt: TGTGCCACCAGCCGAGGGACTAGCCTTACTTACAATGAGCAGTTCTTC

clone_size: .
v_call: TRBV5-1
j_call: TRBJ1-2
d_call: .
cdr3_length: 14
cdr3_aa: CASSTSGTRLDYTF
cdr3_nt: TGCGCCAGCAGCACCTCCGGGACCCGTCTGGACTACACCTTC

clone_size: .
v_call: TRBV12-3/TRBV12-4
j_call: TRBJ2-3
d_call: TRBD1
cdr3_length: 16
cdr3_aa: CASSLLARGREDAQYF
cdr3_nt: TGTGCCAGCAGTTTATTAGCCAGGGGGCGCGAAGATGCGCAGTATTTT

clone_size: .
v_call: TRBV11-2
j_call: TRBJ2-3
d_call: .
cdr3_length: 15
cdr3_aa: CASSSQGGITDTQYF
cdr3_nt: TGTGCCAGCAGCTCCCAGGGGGGGATCACAGATACGCAGTATTTT

clone_size: .
v_call: TRBV7-6
j_call: TRBJ2-3
d_call: .
cdr3_length: 15
cdr3_aa: CASSLTPGVGGTQYF
cdr3_nt: TGTGCCAGCAGCTTAACCCCGGGGGTGGGAGGTACGCAGTATTTT

clone_size: .
v_call: TRBV6-6
j_call: TRBJ2-7
d_call: TRBD2
cdr3_length: 15
cdr3_aa: CASSLGTTLSYEQYF
cdr3_nt: TGTGCCAGCAGTTTGGGGACTACCCTCTCCTACGAGCAGTACTTC

clone_size: many
v_call: TRBV28
j_call: TRBJ2-6
d_call: .
cdr3_length: 15
cdr3_aa: CASSLWVSGANVLTF
cdr3_nt: TGTGCCAGCAGTTTGTGGGTCTCTGGGGCCAACGTCCTGACTTTC

clone_size: .
v_call: TRBV4-2
j_call: TRBJ2-5
d_call: .
cdr3_length: 14
cdr3_aa: CASSQEDLQETQYF
cdr3_nt: TGTGCCAGCAGCCAAGAGGACCTCCAAGAGACCCAGTACTTC

clone_size: many
v_call: TRBV11-2
j_call: TRBJ1-2
d_call: .
cdr3_length: 15
cdr3_aa: CASSLVGGRRDGYTF
cdr3_nt: TGTGCCAGCAGCTTAGTGGGGGGGCGCAGAGATGGCTACACCTTC

clone_size: few
v_call: TRBV20-1
j_call: TRBJ2-7
d_call: .
cdr3_length: 14
cdr3_aa: CSARGGPQAVEQYF
cdr3_nt: TGCAGTGCTAGAGGCGGGCCTCAGGCGGTCGAGCAGTACTTC

clone_size: many
v_call: TRBV29-1
j_call: TRBJ2-7
d_call: .
cdr3_length: 11
cdr3_aa: CSASQGYEQYF
cdr3_nt: TGCAGCGCCTCCCAGGGCTACGAGCAGTACTTC

clone_size: .
v_call: TRBV7-2
j_call: TRBJ2-1
d_call: TRBD2
cdr3_length: 14
cdr3_aa: CASSPGGGADEQFF
cdr3_nt: TGTGCCAGCAGCCCAGGCGGGGGGGCGGATGAGCAGTTCTTC

clone_size: many
v_call: TRBV25-1
j_call: TRBJ2-7
d_call: .
cdr3_length: 14
cdr3_aa: CASGTRGQTYEQYF
cdr3_nt: TGTGCCAGCGGAACCAGAGGACAAACCTACGAGCAGTACTTC

clone_size: many
v_call: TRBV29-1
j_call: TRBJ2-1
d_call: .
cdr3_length: 13
cdr3_aa: CSVEDGAYNEQFF
cdr3_nt: TGCAGCGTTGAAGATGGAGCTTACAATGAGCAGTTCTTC

clone_size: once
v_call: TRBV6-5
j_call: TRBJ2-5
d_call: .
cdr3_length: 11
cdr3_aa: CASSHVKTQYF
cdr3_nt: TGTGCCAGCAGCCACGTGAAGACCCAGTACTTC

clone_size: few
v_call: TRBV11-2
j_call: TRBJ2-2
d_call: .
cdr3_length: 13
cdr3_aa: CASSLVVTGELFF
cdr3_nt: TGTGCCAGCAGCTTGGTGGTCACCGGGGAGCTGTTTTTT

clone_size: .
v_call: TRBV12-3/TRBV12-4
j_call: TRBJ2-3
d_call: TRBD2
cdr3_length: 18
cdr3_aa: CASSSTLLYSGSFPTQYF
cdr3_nt: TGTGCCAGCAGTTCCACTCTCCTTTACAGCGGGAGCTTTCCTACGCAGTATTTT

clone_size: many
v_call: TRBV27
j_call: TRBJ2-3
d_call: .
cdr3_length: 11
cdr3_aa: CASSFGYTQYF
cdr3_nt: TGTGCCAGCAGTTTTGGCTATACGCAGTATTTT

clone_size: .
v_call: TRBV12-3/TRBV12-4
j_call: TRBJ1-2
d_call: TRBD1
cdr3_length: 13
cdr3_aa: CASSATGFAGYTF
cdr3_nt: TGTGCCAGCAGTGCGACAGGGTTCGCTGGCTACACCTTC

clone_size: .
v_call: TRBV7-8
j_call: TRBJ2-1
d_call: TRBD2
cdr3_length: 14
cdr3_aa: CASSALAGPYEQFF
cdr3_nt: TGTGCCAGCAGCGCATTAGCGGGACCCTACGAGCAGTTCTTC

clone_size: many
v_call: TRBV7-2
j_call: TRBJ2-7
d_call: .
cdr3_length: 12
cdr3_aa: CASSSGTYEQYF
cdr3_nt: TGTGCCAGCAGTTCCGGCACTTACGAGCAGTACTTC

clone_size: .
v_call: TRBV12-3/TRBV12-4
j_call: TRBJ2-3
d_call: .
cdr3_length: 14
cdr3_aa: CASRCAPSADTQYF
cdr3_nt: TGTGCCAGCAGATGCGCACCTAGCGCAGATACGCAGTATTTT

clone_size: few
v_call: TRBV5-1
j_call: TRBJ2-4
d_call: .
cdr3_length: 15
cdr3_aa: CASSTSPGRENIRYF
cdr3_nt: TGCGCCAGCAGCACGAGCCCTGGCAGGGAGAACATTCGGTACTTC